This T cell receptor (beta chain) was identified during a study of shared clonotypes between healthy human individuals. Every immunoSEQ plate was one replicate of a subset's evenly spread DNA. Clones were sequenced by immunoSEQ multiplex PCR, and TCRdb holds only the in-frame ones, with some missing. The sample has around 510,000 clones, more than 95% seen once. Germline V gives CDR1 SGHRS, CDR2 YFSETQ. V was trimmed by 2 bases and J by 3 bases, leaving 8 bases between them. The CDR3 is 13 residues long. The sequence came from a woman in her 30s in good health. The chain employs TRBV5-1 and TRBJ1-2; D possibly corresponds to TRBD1 (5 bases). Sequencing used naive CD4+ T cells sorted from blood. The sample's subset: CD45RA+ positively selected. CDR3 coding DNA: TGCGCCAGCAGCTTCGGCAGGGACTATGGCTACACCTTC. Residues: CASSFGRDYGYTF.